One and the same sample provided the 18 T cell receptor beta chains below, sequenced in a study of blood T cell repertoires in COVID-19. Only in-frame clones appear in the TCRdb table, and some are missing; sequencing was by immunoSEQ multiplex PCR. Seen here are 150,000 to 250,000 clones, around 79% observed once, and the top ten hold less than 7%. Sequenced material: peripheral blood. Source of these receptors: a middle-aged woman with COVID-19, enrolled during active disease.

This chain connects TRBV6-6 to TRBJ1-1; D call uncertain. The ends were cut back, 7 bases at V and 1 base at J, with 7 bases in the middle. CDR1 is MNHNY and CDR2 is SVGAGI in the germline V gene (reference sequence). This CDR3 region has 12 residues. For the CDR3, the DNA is TGTGCCAGCACCAAACAGAACACTGAAGCTTTCTTT. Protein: CASTKQNTEAFF.

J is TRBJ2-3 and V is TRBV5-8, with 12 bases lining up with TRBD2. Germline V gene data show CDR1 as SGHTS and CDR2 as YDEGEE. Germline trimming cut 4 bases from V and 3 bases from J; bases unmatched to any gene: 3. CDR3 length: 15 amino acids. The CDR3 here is CASSTGTSGTDTQYF. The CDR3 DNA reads TGTGCCAGCAGCACCGGGACTAGCGGGACAGATACGCAGTATTTT.

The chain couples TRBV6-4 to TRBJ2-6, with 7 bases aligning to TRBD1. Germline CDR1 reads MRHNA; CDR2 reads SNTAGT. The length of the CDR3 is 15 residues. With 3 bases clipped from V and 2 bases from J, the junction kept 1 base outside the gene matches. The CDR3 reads CASSEDRTGANVLTF. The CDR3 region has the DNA TGTGCCAGCAGTGAGGACAGGACTGGGGCCAACGTCCTGACTTTC.

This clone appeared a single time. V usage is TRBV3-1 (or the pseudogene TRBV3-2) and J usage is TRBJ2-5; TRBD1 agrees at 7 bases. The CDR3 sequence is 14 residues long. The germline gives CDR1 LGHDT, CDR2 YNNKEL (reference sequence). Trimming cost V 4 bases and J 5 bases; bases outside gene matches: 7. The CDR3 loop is CASSRGQTLETQYF. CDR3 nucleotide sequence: TGTGCCAGCAGCCGGGGACAGACCCTCGAGACCCAGTACTTC.

CDR3 residues: CASSWGTGAHTGELFF. DNA of the CDR3: TGTGCCAGCAGCTGGGGGACAGGGGCTCACACCGGGGAGCTGTTTTTT. V gene TRBV5-6 combines with J gene TRBJ2-2, with 10 positions matching TRBD1. Germline V lookup: CDR1 SGHDT, CDR2 YYEEEE. Trimming took 3 bases from V and 3 from J; bases not matched to a gene: 5. This CDR3 is built from 16 residues.

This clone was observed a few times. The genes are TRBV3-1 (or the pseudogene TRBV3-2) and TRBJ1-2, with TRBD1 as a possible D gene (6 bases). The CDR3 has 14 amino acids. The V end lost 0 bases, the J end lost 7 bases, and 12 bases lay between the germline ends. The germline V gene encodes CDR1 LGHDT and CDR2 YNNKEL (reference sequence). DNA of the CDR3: TGTGCCAGCAGCCAAGAACGCAGGGGTGGTGGCTACACCTTC. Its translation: CASSQERRGGGYTF.

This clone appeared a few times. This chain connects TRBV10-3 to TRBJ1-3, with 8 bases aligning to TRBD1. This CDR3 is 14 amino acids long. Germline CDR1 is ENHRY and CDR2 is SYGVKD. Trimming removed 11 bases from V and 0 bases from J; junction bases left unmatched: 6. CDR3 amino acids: CAFATGGSGNTIYF. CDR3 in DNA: TGTGCCTTCGCAACAGGGGGCTCTGGAAACACCATATATTTT.

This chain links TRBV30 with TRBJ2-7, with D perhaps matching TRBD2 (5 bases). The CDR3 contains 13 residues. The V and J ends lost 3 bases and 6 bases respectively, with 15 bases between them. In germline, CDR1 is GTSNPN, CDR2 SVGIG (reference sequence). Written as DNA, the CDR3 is TGTGCCTGGAGGGTCAAGGGAGTCGGCGAGCAGTACTTC. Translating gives CAWRVKGVGEQYF. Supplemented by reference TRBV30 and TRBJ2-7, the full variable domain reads SQTIHQWPATLVQPVGSPLSLECTVEGTSNPNLYWYRQAAGRGLQLLFYSVGIGQISSEVPQNLSASRPQDRQFILSSKKLLLSDSGFYLCAWRVKGVGEQYFGPGTRLTVT.

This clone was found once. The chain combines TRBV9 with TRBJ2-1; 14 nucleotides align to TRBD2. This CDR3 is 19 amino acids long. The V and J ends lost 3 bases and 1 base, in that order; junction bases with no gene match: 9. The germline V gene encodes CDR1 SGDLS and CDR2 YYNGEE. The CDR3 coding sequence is TGTGCCAGCAGCGCCCTGACTAGCGGGGGGGTAGCATCCTACAATGAGCAGTTCTTC. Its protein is CASSALTSGGVASYNEQFF.

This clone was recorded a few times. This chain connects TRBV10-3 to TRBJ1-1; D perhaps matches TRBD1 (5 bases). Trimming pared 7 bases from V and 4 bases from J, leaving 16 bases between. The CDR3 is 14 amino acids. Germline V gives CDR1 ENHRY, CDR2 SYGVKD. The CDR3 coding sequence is TGTGCCATCAAACCATCCGGGGGTTCCACTGAAGCTTTCTTT. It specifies CAIKPSGGSTEAFF.

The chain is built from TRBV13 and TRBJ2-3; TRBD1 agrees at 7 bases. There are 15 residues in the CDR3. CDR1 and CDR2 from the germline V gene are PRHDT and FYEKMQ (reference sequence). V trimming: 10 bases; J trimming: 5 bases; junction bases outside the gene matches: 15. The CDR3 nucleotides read TGTGCCACTCTATTCACGGGACAGATATTAGATACGCAGTATTTT. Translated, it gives CATLFTGQILDTQYF.

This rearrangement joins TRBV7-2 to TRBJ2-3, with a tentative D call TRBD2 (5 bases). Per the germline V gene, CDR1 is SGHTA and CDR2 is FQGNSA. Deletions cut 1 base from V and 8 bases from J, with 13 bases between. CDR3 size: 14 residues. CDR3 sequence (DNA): TGTGCCAGCAGCTTAGGACTCCCCGAGGGTACGCAGTATTTT. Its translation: CASSLGLPEGTQYF.

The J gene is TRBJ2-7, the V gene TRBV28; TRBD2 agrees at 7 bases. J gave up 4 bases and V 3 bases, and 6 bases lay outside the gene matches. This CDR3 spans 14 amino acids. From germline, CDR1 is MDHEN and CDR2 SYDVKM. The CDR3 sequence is CASSFRAGGYEQYF. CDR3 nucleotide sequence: TGTGCCAGCAGTTTCCGAGCCGGGGGGTACGAGCAGTACTTC.

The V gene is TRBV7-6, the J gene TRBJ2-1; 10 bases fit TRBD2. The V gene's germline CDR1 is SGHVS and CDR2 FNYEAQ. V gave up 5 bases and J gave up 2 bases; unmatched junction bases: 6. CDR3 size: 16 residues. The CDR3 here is CASSRAGGPPYNEQFF. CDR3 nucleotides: TGTGCCAGCAGCAGAGCGGGAGGGCCCCCCTACAATGAGCAGTTCTTC.

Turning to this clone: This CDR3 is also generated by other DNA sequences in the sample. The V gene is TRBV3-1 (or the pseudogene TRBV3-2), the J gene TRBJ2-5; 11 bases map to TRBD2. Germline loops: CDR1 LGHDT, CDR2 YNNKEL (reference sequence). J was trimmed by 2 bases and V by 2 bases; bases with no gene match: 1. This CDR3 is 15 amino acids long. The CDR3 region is CASSQLAGGQETQYF. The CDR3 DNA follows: TGTGCCAGCAGCCAATTAGCGGGAGGGCAAGAGACCCAGTACTTC.

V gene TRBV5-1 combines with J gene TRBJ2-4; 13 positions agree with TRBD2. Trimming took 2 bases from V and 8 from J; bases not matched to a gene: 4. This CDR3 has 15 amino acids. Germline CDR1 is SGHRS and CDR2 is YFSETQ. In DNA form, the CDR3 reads TGCGCCAGCAGCTTCTGGACTAGCGGGAGTTACATTCAGTACTTC. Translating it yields CASSFWTSGSYIQYF.

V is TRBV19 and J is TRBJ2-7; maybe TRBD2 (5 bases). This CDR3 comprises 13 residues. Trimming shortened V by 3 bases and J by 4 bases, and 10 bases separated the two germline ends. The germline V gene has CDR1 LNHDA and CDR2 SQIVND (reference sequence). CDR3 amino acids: CASSIRGDYEQYF. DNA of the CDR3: TGTGCCAGTAGTATTCGGGGAGATTACGAGCAGTACTTC.

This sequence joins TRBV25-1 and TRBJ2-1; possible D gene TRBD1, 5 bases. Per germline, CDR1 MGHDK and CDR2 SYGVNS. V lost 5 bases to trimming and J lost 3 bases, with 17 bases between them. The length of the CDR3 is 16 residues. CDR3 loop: CASSPNLRRDYNEQFF. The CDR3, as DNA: TGTGCCAGCAGTCCAAACCTACGCAGGGACTACAATGAGCAGTTCTTC.